The 32 T cell receptor beta chains below come from one sample, sequenced in a study of cytomegalovirus exposure and HLA in healthy donors. PCR was performed using 60 Vbeta and 13 Jbeta primers. TCRdb's copy holds only in-frame clones and misses some; the assay was immunoSEQ multiplex PCR. The sample has roughly 180,000 clones, about 80% seen once. Sequenced material: PBMCs. These receptor sequences come from a woman aged 30 to 39 in good health and CMV-seropositive.

There are a few counts of this clone. V usage is TRBV7-2 and J usage is TRBJ2-3, with D tentatively TRBD2 (6 bases). Germline V gene data show CDR1 as SGHTA and CDR2 as FQGNSA. V was pared by 0 bases and J by 2 bases, with 9 bases between. This CDR3 is 15 amino acids long. The CDR3 is CASSLAGGATDTQYF. CDR3 DNA sequence: TGTGCCAGCAGCTTAGCGGGCGGGGCCACAGATACGCAGTATTTT.

The chain uses TRBV27 and TRBJ1-4; D is perhaps TRBD1 (5 bases). The CDR3 is 13 amino acids. Germline V gives CDR1 MNHEY, CDR2 SMNVEV (reference sequence). Trimming took off 3 bases at V and 7 bases at J, with 9 bases between the two ends. CDR3 residues: CASSLGGGEKLFF. The CDR3 nucleotides read TGTGCCAGCAGTTTGGGCGGGGGTGAAAAACTGTTTTTT.

This clone turned up a few times. The chain couples TRBV11-3 to TRBJ2-3; no reliable D call. The CDR3 sequence is 12 residues long. V was clipped by 3 bases and J by 4 bases, with 5 bases between them. Per the germline V gene, CDR1 is SGHNT and CDR2 is YENEEA. The CDR3 region is CASSFVADTQYF. CDR3 DNA: TGTGCCAGCAGCTTCGTAGCAGATACGCAGTATTTT.

The chain links TRBV6-1 to TRBJ1-5; tentative D call: TRBD1 (5 bases). The CDR3 is 13 amino acids. The V end lost 4 bases, the J end lost 10 bases, and 14 bases lay between the germline ends. Germline CDR1 is MNHNS and CDR2 is SASEGT. The CDR3 protein is CASSATQDNPQHF. As DNA, the CDR3 is TGTGCCAGCAGTGCGACACAGGATAATCCCCAGCATTTT.

The chain carries TRBV6-4 and TRBJ2-2; 13 bases map to TRBD2. Germline V gene lookup returns CDR1 MRHNA and CDR2 SNTAGT. V shed 4 bases and J 4 bases; nucleotides not matched to a gene: 0. This CDR3 has 15 amino acids. CDR3 loop: CASSGTSGSTGELFF. The CDR3 nucleotides are TGTGCCAGCAGTGGGACTAGCGGGAGCACCGGGGAGCTGTTTTTT.

The chain combines TRBV2 with TRBJ2-3, with 7 bases that match TRBD1. This CDR3 has 18 amino acids. Losses at the gene ends were 4 bases for V and 2 bases for J; bases not matched to a gene: 15. Germline V CDR1 and CDR2: SNHLY, FYNNEI. The CDR3 DNA reads as TGTGCCAGCAGTGTCCGACAGGGAGCGGACTTGTACACAGATACGCAGTATTTT. Amino acid sequence: CASSVRQGADLYTDTQYF.

This chain uses TRBV28 with TRBJ2-5; possibly TRBD2 for D (6 bases). CDR3 length: 17 amino acids. Trimming removed 1 base from V and 0 bases from J, with 15 bases in between. Germline assignment: CDR1 MDHEN and CDR2 SYDVKM. CDR3 protein: CASSLFGGLEDQETQYF. The DNA of the CDR3 is TGTGCCAGCAGTTTATTTGGGGGGTTGGAGGACCAAGAGACCCAGTACTTC.

This clone was picked up one time. This chain connects TRBV30 to TRBJ1-5; maybe TRBD1 (5 bases). Germline lookup yields CDR1 GTSNPN and CDR2 SVGIG (reference sequence). The CDR3 length is 12 residues. V was trimmed by 4 bases and J by 4 bases, leaving 8 bases between them. The CDR3 DNA reads as TGTGCCTGGAATGCAGGGAATCAGCCCCAGCATTTT. This gives the protein CAWNAGNQPQHF.

The chain combines TRBV7-2 with TRBJ2-7, with TRBD2 as a possible D gene (6 bases). Trimming shortened V by 5 bases and J by 4 bases, and 12 bases separated the two germline ends. CDR1 SGHTA and CDR2 FQGNSA come from the germline V gene. CDR3 length equals 13 residues. The CDR3 nucleotides read TGTGCCAGCAGCCCGGGACTTACGTACGAGCAGTACTTC. Protein product: CASSPGLTYEQYF.

The chain links TRBV4-1 to TRBJ2-1; TRBD2 agrees at 11 bases. V shed 3 bases and J 8 bases; nucleotides not matched to a gene: 6. Germline V gives CDR1 MGHRA, CDR2 YSYEKL. The CDR3 has 15 residues. This CDR3 reads CASSQIILAGDEQFF. The DNA for the CDR3 is TGCGCCAGCAGCCAGATCATACTAGCGGGGGATGAGCAGTTCTTC.

The V and J genes are TRBV30 and TRBJ2-1, with 10 nucleotides matching TRBD2. This CDR3 has 14 residues. The trim removed 5 bases at V and 0 bases at J, leaving 1 base unmatched. The germline gives CDR1 GTSNPN, CDR2 SVGIG (reference sequence). In nucleotides, the CDR3 is TGTGCCTGGTCTAGCGGGAGCTCCTACAATGAGCAGTTCTTC. Translation: CAWSSGSSYNEQFF.

The chain recombines TRBV5-6 with TRBJ2-7; a possible D gene is TRBD2 (6 bases). Germline CDR1 SGHDT, CDR2 YYEEEE. The CDR3 totals 14 residues. Trimming removed 3 bases at V and 3 bases at J, with 13 bases between. The CDR3 DNA reads TGTGCCAGCAGCTCCGGGACTCCATACTACGAGCAGTACTTC. Protein sequence: CASSSGTPYYEQYF.

The CDR3 DNA sequence: TGTGCCAGCAGCTCAGAGCCAGGACAGGGCGAGCAGTACTTC. This codes for CASSSEPGQGEQYF. The gene calls are TRBV9 and TRBJ2-7; TRBD1 aligns across 8 bases. The CDR3 has 14 residues. With V trimmed by 4 bases and J by 6 bases, 9 bases remained unmatched. Germline values: CDR1 SGDLS, CDR2 YYNGEE.

The DNA for the CDR3 is TGTGCCAGCAGCTCTAGCGGGGTCTCCTACGAGCAGTACTTC. It is translated as CASSSSGVSYEQYF. The chain is built from TRBV7-9 and TRBJ2-7; 9 bases fit TRBD2. Germline-derived CDR1 and CDR2 are SEHNR and FQNEAQ (reference sequence). The CDR3 length is 14 residues. Trimming removed 4 bases from V and 0 bases from J; junction bases left unmatched: 1.

The V and J genes are TRBV9 and TRBJ2-5; 8 nucleotides line up with TRBD2. V lost 1 base, J lost 7 bases, and 12 bases stayed unmatched. This CDR3 is 16 amino acids long. CDR1 SGDLS and CDR2 YYNGEE come from the germline V gene. Here the CDR3 reads CASSVQHSGSIATQYF. The DNA of the CDR3 is TGTGCCAGCAGCGTACAGCACAGCGGGAGTATCGCGACCCAGTACTTC.

The chain couples TRBV28 to TRBJ1-1; 10 bases map to TRBD1. This CDR3 is 14 amino acids long. Germline CDR1 and CDR2: MDHEN and SYDVKM. The junction had 5 bases not matched to a gene; V was cut back by 6 bases and J by 4 bases. This CDR3 is CASSHGQGGTEAFF. DNA of the CDR3: TGTGCCAGCAGCCACGGACAGGGGGGCACTGAAGCTTTCTTT.

This clone showed up just once. The chain links TRBV11-2 to TRBJ1-3; 9 bases match TRBD1. Trimming cost V 5 bases and J 2 bases; bases outside gene matches: 16. CDR1 and CDR2 (germline): SGHAT, FQNNGV. The CDR3 has 19 residues. In nucleotides, the CDR3 is TGTGCCAGCAGCGAGGACAGGGGCAAACCCACTGGCCCTGGAAACACCATATATTTT. As protein: CASSEDRGKPTGPGNTIYF.

This chain connects TRBV9 to TRBJ2-7; TRBD2 is a possible D gene (6 bases). From germline, CDR1 is SGDLS and CDR2 YYNGEE. This CDR3 is built from 17 residues. Trimming removed 2 bases from V and 7 bases from J, with 25 bases in between. CDR3 nucleotides: TGTGCCAGCAGCGTTTCGGCGCGGGAATTGGCTCTGCAGGAGCAGTACTTC. This codes for CASSVSARELALQEQYF.

V usage is TRBV27 and J usage is TRBJ1-2; possibly TRBD1 for D (5 bases). Trimming removed 5 bases from V and 5 bases from J, with 21 bases in between. Germline V gene data show CDR1 as MNHEY and CDR2 as SMNVEV (reference sequence). This CDR3 spans 16 amino acids. The chain's CDR3 is CASSVTAAKGLYGYTF. The CDR3 nucleotides are TGTGCCAGCAGTGTTACAGCTGCCAAGGGGCTTTATGGCTACACCTTC.

The chain is built from TRBV28 and TRBJ2-7, with D tentatively TRBD2 (5 bases). Germline assignment: CDR1 MDHEN and CDR2 SYDVKM. This CDR3 has 14 amino acids. Trimming stripped 7 bases from V and 3 bases from J, with 16 bases between. The CDR3 spells CASKGESRIYEQYF. The CDR3 nucleotides read TGTGCCAGCAAGGGAGAATCGCGTATCTACGAGCAGTACTTC.

This clone was seen just once. The chain is built from TRBV9 and TRBJ2-5; TRBD2 matches 16 bases. This CDR3 comprises 16 residues. The germline V gene has CDR1 SGDLS and CDR2 YYNGEE. V dropped 4 bases and J dropped 2; count of bases not matched to a gene: 2. This CDR3 reads CASSLGLAGGQETQYF. The CDR3 DNA reads TGTGCCAGCAGCTTGGGACTAGCGGGAGGGCAAGAGACCCAGTACTTC.

The gene calls are TRBV5-1 and TRBJ1-1; possibly TRBD1 for D (5 bases). Between the trimmed V and J ends, which lost 3 bases and 1 base, there was a span of 10 bases. From germline, CDR1 is SGHRS and CDR2 YFSETQ. There are 14 residues in the CDR3. In nucleotides, the CDR3 is TGCGCCAGCAGCTCGGTGGGGGGGAACACTGAAGCTTTCTTT. Amino acid sequence: CASSSVGGNTEAFF.

The chain joins TRBV2 to TRBJ2-7; tentative D call: TRBD2 (6 bases). V was cut by 3 bases and J by 1 base, with 22 bases left in between. Germline V gene data show CDR1 as SNHLY and CDR2 as FYNNEI. The CDR3 consists of 18 residues. In nucleotides, the CDR3 is TGTGCCAGCAGTGACTCGCGGCAGGAGGGGAAAGGGTCCTACGAGCAGTACTTC. It codes for CASSDSRQEGKGSYEQYF.

The V gene is TRBV5-4, the J gene TRBJ2-2; D possibly corresponds to TRBD2 (5 bases). V lost 0 bases to trimming and J lost 5 bases, with 17 bases between them. CDR1 and CDR2 from the germline V gene are SGHNT and YYREEE (reference sequence). The CDR3 runs 17 residues. The CDR3 protein is CASSLGSGAAGTGELFF. In DNA form, the CDR3 reads TGTGCCAGCAGCTTGGGATCAGGCGCCGCGGGTACCGGGGAGCTGTTTTTT.

The chain is built from TRBV11-2 and TRBJ2-1, with TRBD1 as a possible D gene (5 bases). Trimming left V 2 bases short and J 0 bases short, with 8 bases between. Germline V lookup: CDR1 SGHAT, CDR2 FQNNGV. The CDR3 covers 15 residues. The CDR3 nucleotides are TGTGCCAGCAGCTTAATAGGGGTCTCCTACAATGAGCAGTTCTTC. This sequence encodes CASSLIGVSYNEQFF. Full variable domain (rest looked up from reference TRBV11-2 and TRBJ2-1): EAGVAQSPRYKIIEKRQSVAFWCNPISGHATLYWYQQILGQGPKLLIQFQNNGVVDDSQLPKDRFSAERLKGVDSTLKIQPAKLEDSAVYLCASSLIGVSYNEQFFGPGTRLTVL.

The gene calls are TRBV5-6 and TRBJ2-3; 14 positions match TRBD2. Germline-derived CDR1 and CDR2 are SGHDT and YYEEEE. This CDR3 contains 15 residues. V lost 4 bases to trimming and J lost 10 bases; unmatched junction nucleotides: 8. CDR3 sequence (DNA): TGTGCCAGCAGCGGGACCGGGACTAGCGGGGGTGCGCAGTATTTT. This sequence encodes CASSGTGTSGGAQYF.

The chain recombines TRBV12-5 with TRBJ2-1, with TRBD1 matching 7 bases. Germline-derived CDR1 and CDR2 are LGHNT and FRNRAP. Germline trimming cut 2 bases from V and 0 bases from J; bases unmatched to any gene: 7. CDR3 length equals 17 residues. For the CDR3, the DNA is TGTGCTAGTGGTTTGACTGTAACAGGGGCCTCCTACAATGAGCAGTTCTTC. Amino acids: CASGLTVTGASYNEQFF.

The chain combines TRBV7-7 with TRBJ2-2; 8 positions match TRBD2. Per germline, CDR1 SSHAT and CDR2 FNYEAQ (reference sequence). The trim removed 7 bases at V and 4 bases at J, leaving 5 bases unmatched. This CDR3 has 14 amino acids. The chain's CDR3 is CASTLLAGTGELFF. In DNA form, the CDR3 reads TGTGCCAGCACCCTTCTAGCGGGCACCGGGGAGCTGTTTTTT.

The V gene is TRBV19, the J gene TRBJ2-5, with D uncertain. V was trimmed by 5 bases and J by 0 bases, leaving 13 bases between them. The germline gives CDR1 LNHDA, CDR2 SQIVND (reference sequence). This CDR3 is 15 amino acids long. The CDR3 DNA reads as TGTGCCAGTAGTTTGGCGTGGGCCAACCAAGAGACCCAGTACTTC. Translating it yields CASSLAWANQETQYF.

V and J are TRBV28 and TRBJ1-2; 10 nucleotides line up with TRBD1. J was trimmed by 6 bases and V by 1 base; bases with no gene match: 8. Germline CDR1 and CDR2: MDHEN and SYDVKM. The CDR3 sequence is 16 residues long. The CDR3 loop is CASSLLAWGTGDGYTF. CDR3 DNA sequence: TGTGCCAGCAGTTTATTGGCTTGGGGGACAGGGGATGGCTACACCTTC.

V usage is TRBV4-3 and J usage is TRBJ1-4, with 10 bases matching TRBD1. The CDR3 is made up of 16 amino acids. The junction had 4 bases not matched to a gene; V was cut back by 1 base and J by 5 bases. The germline V gene has CDR1 LGHNA and CDR2 YSLEER. DNA of the CDR3: TGCGCCAGCAGCCAAGTAAGGACAGGGGGAAATGAAAAACTGTTTTTT. This encodes CASSQVRTGGNEKLFF.

This clone showed up just a few times. One end of the junction is discordant with germline, which a read error may explain. The chain combines TRBV5-4 with TRBJ2-3; no clear D. The CDR3 spans 14 residues. Germline assignment: CDR1 SGHNT and CDR2 YYREEE (reference sequence). CDR3 bases: TGTGCCAGCCGCTTGTCAGCGACCCAAGATACGCAGTATTTT. It is translated as CASRLSATQDTQYF.